One T cell receptor (beta chain) is described in this entry. Antigen specificity is unknown. These data are taken from a study of cytomegalovirus exposure and HLA in healthy donors. Germline CDR1 SGDLS, CDR2 YYNGEE. The CDR3 has 14 amino acids. Trimming stripped 0 bases from V and 3 bases from J, with 9 bases between. A multiplex PCR was run with 60 Vbeta primers and 13 Jbeta primers. Sequencing used immunoSEQ multiplex PCR; TCRdb keeps in-frame clones, though not all of them. Of about 82,000 clones listed, approximately 74% are singletons. Study-level findings and limits: In a later analysis, common viral pathogens appeared linked to several of the most significant clusters. Cytomegalovirus-associated status was assigned to approximately 160 TCR beta chains. There were some public TCRs occurring in many donors, but most TCR sequences were rare.

This chain links TRBV9 with TRBJ1-1; D gene uncertain. The receptor was derived from a woman aged 45-60 years in good health and CMV-seropositive. Source material: PBMCs. This CDR3 reads CASSVVADYTEAFF. The CDR3 DNA reads TGTGCCAGCAGCGTAGTGGCGGACTACACTGAAGCTTTCTTT.